The source of this T cell receptor (beta chain) is a study of early T cells in non-severe SARS-CoV-2 infection. This clonotype appeared a few times. Germline V CDR1 and CDR2: KGHSH, LQKENI. This CDR3 region has 15 residues. V shed 2 bases and J shed 6 bases, with 16 bases lying between them. TCRdb re-called the 5' RACE reads with MiXCR, one entry per CDR3 protein. The top ten hold 4% to 5% of the sample, which has tens of thousands of distinct CDR3 sequences, around 13% seen once. This sequence originates from an adult who was a healthcare worker with PCR-confirmed SARS-CoV-2 infection or an uninfected control (not recorded which). The chain joins TRBV18 to TRBJ1-1, with a tentative D call TRBD1 (5 bases). The source material was whole blood. In DNA form, the CDR3 reads TGTGCCAGCTCACCATTGGAGGGACGGATCTCTGAAGCTTTCTTT. It is translated as CASSPLEGRISEAFF.